A single sample gave rise to the 10 T cell receptor beta chains below, sequenced in a study of T cell responses to AZD1222 COVID-19 vaccine. Data came from immunoSEQ multiplex PCR; TCRdb stores just in-frame clones and leaves some out. This sample has about 120,000 clones, with around 85% found just once. The sequencing used peripheral blood, collected on day 0 of MenACWY control vaccination. The receptors were gathered from an adult in good health.

V gene TRBV6-5 combines with J gene TRBJ1-2; 7 nucleotides line up with TRBD1. Germline V gene sequence: CDR1 MNHEY, CDR2 SVGAGI. The CDR3 contains 15 residues. V was clipped by 8 bases and J by 3 bases; unmatched bases: 12. The CDR3 is CASRLTDRAYYGYTF. The CDR3 nucleotides are TGTGCCAGCCGACTCACCGACAGGGCTTACTATGGCTACACCTTC.

The V and J genes are TRBV7-9 and TRBJ1-1, with TRBD1 matching 9 bases. V was clipped by 6 bases and J by 0 bases; unmatched bases: 5. Germline V gene sequence: CDR1 SEHNR, CDR2 FQNEAQ (reference sequence). The CDR3 extends over 15 amino acids. CDR3 DNA: TGTGCCAGCAGACAGGGGGCAGGCATGAACACTGAAGCTTTCTTT. It translates to CASRQGAGMNTEAFF.

The J gene is TRBJ2-5, the V gene TRBV24-1, with a tentative D call TRBD1 (6 bases). V lost 9 bases, J lost 2 bases, and 9 bases lay in between. The CDR3 is 12 amino acids. Germline-derived CDR1 and CDR2 are KGHDR and SFDVKD. The CDR3 region has the DNA TGTGCCACCCAGGGGTATCAAGAGACCCAGTACTTC. Protein: CATQGYQETQYF.

The rearrangement uses TRBV7-9 and TRBJ1-5; D gene unclear. Trimming took off 5 bases at V and 5 bases at J, with 13 bases between the two ends. CDR3 length: 14 amino acids. The germline V gene encodes CDR1 SEHNR and CDR2 FQNEAQ (reference sequence). As DNA, the CDR3 is TGTGCCAGCAGCCTCCGTGGAGAAGATCAGCCCCAGCATTTT. Protein sequence: CASSLRGEDQPQHF.

The V gene is TRBV6-2 or TRBV6-3, the J gene TRBJ2-3; 9 bases match TRBD2. The V gene's germline CDR1 is MNHEY and CDR2 SVGEGT. Losses at the gene ends were 5 bases for V and 1 base for J; bases not matched to a gene: 10. The CDR3 runs to 17 residues. The CDR3 DNA sequence: TGTGCCAGCAGTAACCAGCGGGGGGCCCCCGGCACAGATACGCAGTATTTT. It encodes CASSNQRGAPGTDTQYF.

This clone showed up just a few times. The chain combines TRBV28 with TRBJ1-1; TRBD1 matches 9 bases. Germline values: CDR1 MDHEN, CDR2 SYDVKM. Germline trimming cut 5 bases from V and 12 bases from J; bases unmatched to any gene: 10. The CDR3 is 13 residues long. This chain's CDR3 is CASSPSTGGVSFF. CDR3 in DNA: TGTGCCAGCAGTCCCTCTACAGGGGGCGTATCTTTCTTT.

This clone occurred a few times. The chain recombines TRBV28 with TRBJ1-1, with D possibly matching TRBD1 (5 bases). Germline V lookup: CDR1 MDHEN, CDR2 SYDVKM. V shed 2 bases and J shed 4 bases, with 11 bases lying between them. The CDR3 loop spans 14 amino acids. The CDR3 loop reads CASSLLGAVTEAFF. The DNA of the CDR3 is TGTGCCAGCAGTTTACTAGGGGCTGTCACTGAAGCTTTCTTT.

V gene TRBV12-3 or TRBV12-4 combines with J gene TRBJ2-2; D is undetermined. This CDR3 has 11 amino acids. V was cut by 3 bases and J by 7 bases, with 3 bases left in between. CDR3 loop: CASSFDGELFF. The CDR3 coding sequence is TGTGCCAGCAGTTTTGACGGGGAGCTGTTTTTT.

This CDR3 is CASSPPGGHGYTF. CDR3 nucleotide sequence: TGTGCCAGCAGCCCGCCCGGGGGGCATGGCTACACCTTC. This rearrangement joins TRBV12-3 or TRBV12-4 to TRBJ1-2; perhaps TRBD1 as D (6 bases). V was shortened by 6 bases and J by 6 bases, with 14 bases between the two germline ends. The CDR3 length is 13 residues.

This clone showed up just a few times. V usage is TRBV6-2 or TRBV6-3 and J usage is TRBJ1-5; possibly TRBD1 for D (6 bases). The CDR3 consists of 16 residues. Between the trimmed V and J ends, which lost 4 bases and 0 bases, there was a span of 13 bases. In germline, CDR1 is MNHEY, CDR2 SVGEGT. This chain's CDR3 is CASSSNRELSNQPQHF. The CDR3 nucleotides are TGTGCCAGCAGTTCCAACAGGGAACTTAGCAATCAGCCCCAGCATTTT.